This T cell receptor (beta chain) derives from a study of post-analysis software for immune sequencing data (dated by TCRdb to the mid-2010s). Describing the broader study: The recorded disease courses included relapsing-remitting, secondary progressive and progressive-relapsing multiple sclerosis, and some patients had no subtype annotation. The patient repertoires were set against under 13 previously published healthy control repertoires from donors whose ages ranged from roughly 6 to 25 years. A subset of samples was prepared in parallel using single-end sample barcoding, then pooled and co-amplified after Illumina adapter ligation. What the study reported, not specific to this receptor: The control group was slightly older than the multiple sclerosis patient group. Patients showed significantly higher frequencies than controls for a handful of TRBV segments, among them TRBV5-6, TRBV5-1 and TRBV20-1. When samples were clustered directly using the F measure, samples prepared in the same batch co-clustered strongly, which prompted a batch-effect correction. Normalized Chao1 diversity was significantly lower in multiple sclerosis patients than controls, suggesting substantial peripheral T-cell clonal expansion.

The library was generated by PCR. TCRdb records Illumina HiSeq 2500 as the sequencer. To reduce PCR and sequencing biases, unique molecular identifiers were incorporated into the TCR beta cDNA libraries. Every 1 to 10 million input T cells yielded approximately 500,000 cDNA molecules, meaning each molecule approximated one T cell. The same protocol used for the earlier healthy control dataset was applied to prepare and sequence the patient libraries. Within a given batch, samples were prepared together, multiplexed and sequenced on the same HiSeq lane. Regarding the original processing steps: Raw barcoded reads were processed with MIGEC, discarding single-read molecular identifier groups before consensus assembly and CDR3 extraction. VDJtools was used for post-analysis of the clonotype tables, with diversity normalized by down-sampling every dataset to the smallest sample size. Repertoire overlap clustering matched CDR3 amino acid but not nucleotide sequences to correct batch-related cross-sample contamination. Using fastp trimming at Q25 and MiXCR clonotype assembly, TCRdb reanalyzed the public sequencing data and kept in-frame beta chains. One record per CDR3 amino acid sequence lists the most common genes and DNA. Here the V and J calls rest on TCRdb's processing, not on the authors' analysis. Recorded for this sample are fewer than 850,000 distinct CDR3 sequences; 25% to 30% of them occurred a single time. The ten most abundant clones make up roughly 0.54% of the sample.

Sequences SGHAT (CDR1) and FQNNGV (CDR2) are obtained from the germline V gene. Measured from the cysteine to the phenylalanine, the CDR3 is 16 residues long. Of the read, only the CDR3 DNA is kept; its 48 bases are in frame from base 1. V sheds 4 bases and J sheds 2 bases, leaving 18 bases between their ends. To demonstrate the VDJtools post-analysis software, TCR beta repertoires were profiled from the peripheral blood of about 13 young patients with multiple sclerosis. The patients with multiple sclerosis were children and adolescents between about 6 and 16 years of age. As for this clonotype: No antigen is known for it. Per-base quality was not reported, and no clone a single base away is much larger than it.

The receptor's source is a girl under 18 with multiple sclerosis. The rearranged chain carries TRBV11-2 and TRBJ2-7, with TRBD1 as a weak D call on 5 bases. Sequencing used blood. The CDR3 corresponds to CASSSRRQGLTYEQYF. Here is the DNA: TGTGCCAGCAGCTCCCGTAGGCAGGGCCTCACCTACGAGCAGTACTTC.